This section outlines one TCR beta chain sequence together with its context. This clonotype was counted between two and nine times. Its antigen has not been determined. No much larger clonotype is one base removed from it; base qualities were not supplied. These data belong to a study of T-cell memory formation after mild COVID-19 (dated by TCRdb to 2020 to 2023). For the wider study: TCR sequence clusters from the two donors were largely donor specific. In two donors, T-cell clones that expanded and contracted after mild COVID-19 were followed by sequencing TCRalpha and TCRbeta repertoires longitudinally. The cohort was made up of two young adult volunteers, one female and one male, who were previously healthy. What the work shows at the level of the full study, not this receptor alone: Contracting CD4+ clones appeared mostly in the CM and EM memory subsets, whereas CD8+ clones were enriched in EMRA. The study covered only a couple of mild cases, and larger cohorts including severe cases with pre-infection samples were considered necessary. The second-wave clones that peaked on day 37 were not confirmed to be SARS-CoV-2 specific. Balanced CD4/CD8 phenotypes were observed for clones contracting from day 15 to 85, whereas a bias towards CD4+ was observed for a second wave of clones expanding from day 15 to 37. The detection of some responding clones in pre-infection memory suggests that pre-existing cross-reactive memory T cells joined the SARS-CoV-2 response.

V and J lose 3 bases and 3 bases, and a span of 8 bases separates them. Based on the germline V gene (reference sequence), the CDR1 and CDR2 sequences are LGHDT and YNNKEL. The CDR3, from cysteine to phenylalanine, totals 13 residues. Only the CDR3 portion is preserved as DNA: 39 bases, with reading frame beginning at the first base. Ficoll-Paque density gradient centrifugation was used to isolate PBMCs. Sequencing was performed on an Illumina NovaSeq 6000. Using 5'RACE with constant-segment primers, TCRalpha and TCRbeta cDNA libraries were constructed, with sample barcodes and unique molecular identifiers added in the process. Trizol reagent was used to extract RNA from every sample. Library amplification was performed in two PCR steps, and a second sample barcode and Illumina TruSeq adapters were introduced in the second step. The libraries were sequenced on an Illumina NovaSeq using 2 x 150 bp paired-end reads. The original pipeline was this. With migec v1.2.7, reads were demultiplexed and then collapsed into UMI-guided consensus sequences. Using mixcr v2.1.11, UMI consensuses were aligned to TRA and TRB V and J templates and then assembled into clonotypes. A clonotype was counted as expanded or contracted only if both edgeR and NoisET called the change significant, with noise models trained on biological replicates. For edgeR calls, the cutoffs were a false discovery rate-adjusted p below 0.01 and a log2 fold-change threshold of 1. PCA with hierarchical clustering of max-normalized trajectories of the 1000 most abundant clonotypes was used as exploratory dynamics analysis. Separately sequenced CD4+ and CD8+ repertoires were used to assign the CD4 or CD8 phenotype of responding clones. TCRdb applied fastp at Q25 and MiXCR to the public reads, then kept only in-frame beta chains. One record per CDR3 amino acid sequence lists the most common genes and DNA. The V and J calls follow TCRdb's processing rather than the paper's. The sample table lists under 250,000 distinct CDR3 sequences, more than 8% of them with a count of one. The ten largest clonotypes hold around 3.3% of the sample.

The sequencing input was PBMCs or a T cell subset sorted from them (not recorded which). The V gene is TRBV3-1 and the J gene is TRBJ1-2; no D gene call is confident. The receptor's source is a man aged 18 to 29 who had mild COVID-19 (a few samples of this study predate the infection). The sample titles of this study are shuffled in the database, so cell type and time point are left out; the donor was told from shared clones. Here the CDR3 is given as CASSHGGDYGYTF. The nucleotides are TGTGCCAGCAGCCACGGAGGAGACTATGGCTACACCTTC.